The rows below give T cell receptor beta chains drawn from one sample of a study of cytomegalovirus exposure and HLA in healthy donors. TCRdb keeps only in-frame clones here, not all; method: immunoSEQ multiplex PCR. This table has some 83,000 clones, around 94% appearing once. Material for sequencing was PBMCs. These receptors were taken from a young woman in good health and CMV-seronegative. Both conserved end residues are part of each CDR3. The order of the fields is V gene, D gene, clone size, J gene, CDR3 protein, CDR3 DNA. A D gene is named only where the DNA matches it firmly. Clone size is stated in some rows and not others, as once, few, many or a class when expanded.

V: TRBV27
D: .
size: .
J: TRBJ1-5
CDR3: CASSPNDRPSNQPQHF
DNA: TGTGCCAGCAGTCCTAATGACAGGCCTAGCAATCAGCCCCAGCATTTT

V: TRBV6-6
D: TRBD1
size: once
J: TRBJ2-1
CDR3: CASSYGTGREQFF
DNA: TGTGCCAGCAGTTACGGGACAGGCCGGGAGCAGTTCTTC

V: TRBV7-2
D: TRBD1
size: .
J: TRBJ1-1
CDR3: CASSYLGTVNTEAFF
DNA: TGTGCCAGCAGCTACCTCGGGACAGTGAACACTGAAGCTTTCTTT

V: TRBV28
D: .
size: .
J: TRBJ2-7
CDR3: CASSLSFSGLEQYF
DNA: TGTGCCAGCAGTTTATCTTTTTCTGGACTCGAGCAGTACTTC

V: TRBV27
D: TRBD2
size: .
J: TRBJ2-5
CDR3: CASSPTGGLLQETQYF
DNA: TGTGCCAGCAGTCCGACGGGAGGCTTGCTACAAGAGACCCAGTACTTC

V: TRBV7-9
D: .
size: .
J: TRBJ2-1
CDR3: CASSLAGQGRTYNEQFF
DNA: TGTGCCAGCAGCTTAGCGGGGCAGGGTCGGACCTACAATGAGCAGTTCTTC

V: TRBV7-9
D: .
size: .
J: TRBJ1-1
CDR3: CASSSGSTLNTEAFF
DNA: TGTGCCAGCAGCTCAGGGTCTACATTGAACACTGAAGCTTTCTTT

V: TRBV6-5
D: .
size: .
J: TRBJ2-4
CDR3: CASPGEQLAKNIQYF
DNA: TGTGCTTCACCGGGTGAGCAGTTAGCCAAAAACATTCAGTACTTC

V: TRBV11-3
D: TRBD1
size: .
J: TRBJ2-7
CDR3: CASSPGTGGRSYEQYF
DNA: TGTGCCAGCAGCCCAGGGACAGGGGGAAGGTCCTACGAGCAGTACTTC

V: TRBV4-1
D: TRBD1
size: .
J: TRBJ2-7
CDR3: CASSPADRGFSYEQYF
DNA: TGCGCCAGCAGCCCAGCGGACAGGGGGTTTTCCTACGAGCAGTACTTC

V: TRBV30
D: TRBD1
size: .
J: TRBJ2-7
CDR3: CALRTGRYEQYF
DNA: TGTGCCCTACGGACAGGGCGCTACGAGCAGTACTTC

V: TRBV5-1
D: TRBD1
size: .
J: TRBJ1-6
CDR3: CASSLGSGGFSPLHF
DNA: TGCGCCAGCAGCTTGGGTTCAGGGGGGTTCTCACCCCTCCACTTT

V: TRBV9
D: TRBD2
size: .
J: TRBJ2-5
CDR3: CASSPRLATVETQYF
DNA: TGTGCCAGCAGCCCCAGACTAGCGACCGTGGAGACCCAGTACTTC

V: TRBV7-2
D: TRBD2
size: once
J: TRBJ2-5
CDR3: CASSPRLAGGETQYF
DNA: TGTGCCAGCAGCCCCAGACTAGCGGGGGGGGAGACCCAGTACTTC

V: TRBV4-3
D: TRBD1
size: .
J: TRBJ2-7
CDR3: CASSQATGTGAYEQYF
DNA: TGCGCCAGCAGCCAAGCAACCGGGACAGGGGCCTACGAGCAGTACTTC

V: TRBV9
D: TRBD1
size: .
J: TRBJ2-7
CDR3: CASSVDPGQGTYEQYF
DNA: TGTGCCAGCAGCGTAGACCCGGGACAGGGAACCTACGAGCAGTACTTC

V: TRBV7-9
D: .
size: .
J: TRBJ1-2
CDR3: CASSSWTDYGYTF
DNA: TGTGCCAGCAGCTCCTGGACAGACTATGGCTACACCTTC

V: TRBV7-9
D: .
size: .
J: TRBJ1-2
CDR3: CASRLSVNYGYTF
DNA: TGTGCCAGCAGACTAAGCGTAAACTATGGCTACACCTTC

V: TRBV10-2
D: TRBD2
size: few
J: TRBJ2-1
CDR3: CASSEGMGLAGSNEQFF
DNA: TGCGCCAGCAGTGAGGGGATGGGACTAGCGGGATCCAATGAGCAGTTCTTC

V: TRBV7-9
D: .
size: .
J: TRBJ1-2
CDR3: CASSSEDIGDLFHGYTF
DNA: TGTGCCAGCAGCTCAGAGGATATAGGGGACTTATTTCATGGCTACACCTTC

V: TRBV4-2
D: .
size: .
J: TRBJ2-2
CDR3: CASSLAETGELFF
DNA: TGTGCCAGCAGCCTAGCGGAGACCGGGGAGCTGTTTTTT

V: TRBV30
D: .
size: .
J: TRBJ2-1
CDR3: CAWTPSSYNEQFF
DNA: TGTGCCTGGACTCCGAGCTCCTACAATGAGCAGTTCTTC

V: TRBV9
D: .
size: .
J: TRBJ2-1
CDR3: CASSVEAAMYNEQFF
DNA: TGTGCCAGCAGCGTAGAAGCGGCTATGTACAATGAGCAGTTCTTC

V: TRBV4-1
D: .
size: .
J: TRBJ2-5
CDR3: CASSQDPNRGQETQYF
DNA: TGCGCCAGCAGCCAAGACCCAAATAGAGGCCAAGAGACCCAGTACTTC

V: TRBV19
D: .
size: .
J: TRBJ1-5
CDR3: CASSPGFHQPQHF
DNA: TGTGCCAGTAGCCCAGGTTTCCATCAGCCCCAGCATTTT

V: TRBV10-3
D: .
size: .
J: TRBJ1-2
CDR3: CAISPDRLRGYTF
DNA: TGTGCCATCAGTCCCGACCGGCTCAGGGGCTACACCTTC

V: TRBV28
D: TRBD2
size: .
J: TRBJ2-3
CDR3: CASSTPGLPFTDTQYF
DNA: TGTGCCAGCAGTACGCCGGGACTACCTTTTACAGATACGCAGTATTTT

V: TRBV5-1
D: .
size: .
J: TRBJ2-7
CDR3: CASSGASTSKEQYF
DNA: TGCGCCAGCAGTGGGGCTTCCACCTCGAAGGAGCAGTACTTC

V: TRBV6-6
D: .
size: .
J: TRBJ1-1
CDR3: CASSYRTEAFF
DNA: TGTGCCAGCAGTTACCGGACTGAAGCTTTCTTT

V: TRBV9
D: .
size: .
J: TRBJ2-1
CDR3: CASSVGGPSAYNEQFF
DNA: TGTGCCAGCAGCGTGGGGGGTCCTTCCGCCTACAATGAGCAGTTCTTC

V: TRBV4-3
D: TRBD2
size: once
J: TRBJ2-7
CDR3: CASSQDWPSGGASYEQYF
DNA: TGCGCCAGCAGCCAAGACTGGCCTAGCGGGGGAGCCTCCTACGAGCAGTACTTC

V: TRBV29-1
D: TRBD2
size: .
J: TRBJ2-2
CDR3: CSVKPTGGDTGELFF
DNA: TGCAGCGTAAAGCCGACGGGGGGGGACACCGGGGAGCTGTTTTTT

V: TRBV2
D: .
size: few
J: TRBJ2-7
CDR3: CASSPGGMYEQYF
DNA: TGTGCCAGCAGTCCAGGGGGGATGTACGAGCAGTACTTC

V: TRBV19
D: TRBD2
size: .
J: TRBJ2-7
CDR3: CASSKGLAGHSYEQYF
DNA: TGTGCCAGTAGCAAGGGACTAGCGGGACACTCCTACGAGCAGTACTTC

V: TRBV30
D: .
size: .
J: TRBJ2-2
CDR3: CAWRRRDTGELFF
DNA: TGTGCCTGGAGGAGAAGAGACACCGGGGAGCTGTTTTTT

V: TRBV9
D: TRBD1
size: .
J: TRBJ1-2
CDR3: CASSSPRRDRGETGGGYTF
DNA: TGTGCCAGCAGCTCCCCCAGGCGGGACAGGGGAGAAACCGGTGGTGGCTACACCTTC

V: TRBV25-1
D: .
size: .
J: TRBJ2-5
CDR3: CASSEETQYF
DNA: TGTGCCAGCAGCGAAGAGACCCAGTACTTC

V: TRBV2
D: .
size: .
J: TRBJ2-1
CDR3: CASTGYNEQFF
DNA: TGTGCCAGCACAGGCTACAATGAGCAGTTCTTC

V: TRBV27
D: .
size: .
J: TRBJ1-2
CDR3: CASSLRGNYGYTF
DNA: TGTGCCAGCAGTTTAAGGGGGAACTATGGCTACACCTTC

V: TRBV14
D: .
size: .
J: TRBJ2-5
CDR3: CASSQEPRVRETQYF
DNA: TGTGCCAGCAGCCAAGAGCCGCGGGTGAGAGAGACCCAGTACTTC

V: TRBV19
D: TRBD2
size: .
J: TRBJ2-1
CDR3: CASSYGTSNYNEQFF
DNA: TGTGCCAGTAGTTACGGGACTAGCAATTACAATGAGCAGTTCTTC

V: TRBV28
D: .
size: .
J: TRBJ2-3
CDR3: CASSLTDRTDTQYF
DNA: TGTGCCAGCAGTTTGACAGATCGCACAGATACGCAGTATTTT